Sequencing of this TCR beta chain was carried out in a study of blood T cell repertoires in COVID-19. Study at large: The United States, Italy and Spain provided the acute and convalescent COVID-19 samples. PBMCs, B-cell-depleted T cells, or T cells were the source of the cDNA or gDNA that made up the material.

Germline V gene data show CDR1 as MDHEN and CDR2 as SYDVKM. Trimming removed 5 bases from V and 7 bases from J, with 11 bases in between. The CDR3 loop spans 12 amino acids. Original methodology: Using reference gene primer amplification, nucleated cell counts were estimated. Method: immunoSEQ multiplex PCR; TCRdb's copy keeps in-frame clones and lacks some. V, J and clone size were drawn from that table, and D and trimming were deduced from the DNA. Of almost 70,000 clones in the sample, 60% to 80% were seen once. Material: peripheral blood. This clonotype was obtained from a man between 60 and 70 years old with acute or convalescent COVID-19. The gene calls are TRBV28 and TRBJ1-2; TRBD1 is a possible D gene (5 bases). CDR3 region: CASSPPGGGYTF. CDR3 nucleotide sequence: TGTGCCAGCAGTCCCCCCGGGGGTGGCTACACCTTC.